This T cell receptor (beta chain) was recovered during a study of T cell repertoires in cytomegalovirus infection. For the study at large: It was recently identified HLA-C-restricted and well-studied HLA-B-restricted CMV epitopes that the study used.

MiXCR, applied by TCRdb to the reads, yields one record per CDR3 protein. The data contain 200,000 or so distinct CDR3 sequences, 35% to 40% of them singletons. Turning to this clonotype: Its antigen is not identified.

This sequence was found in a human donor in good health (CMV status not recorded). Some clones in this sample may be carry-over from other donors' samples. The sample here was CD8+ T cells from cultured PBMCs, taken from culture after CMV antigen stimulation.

The CDR3 nucleotides read TGTGCCAGCAGTTTTCGCAGGAACACTGAAGCTTTCTTT. Amino acids: CASSFRRNTEAFF. The V gene is TRBV27, the J gene TRBJ1-1; D gene ambiguous. V gave up 3 bases and J gave up 1 base, with 6 bases separating them. The CDR3 sequence is 13 residues long. Germline assignment: CDR1 MNHEY and CDR2 SMNVEV (reference sequence).